The text below deals with one TCR beta chain. Its antigen is unidentified. This sample is part of a study of blood T cells in healthy people across ages. Study results and limitations: Possibly, changes in expanded clonotypes were confounded because donor CMV status was unknown. There were more naive CD4+ cells and higher diversity in long-lived donors than in aged donors.

For the second PCR, which ran for about 7 to 11 cycles, a sample-barcoded 5' primer and a J-beta primer mix were used. A 12-random-nucleotide template-switch adaptor tagged each cDNA molecule. TCRdb redid the calling of the 5' RACE reads with MiXCR, one entry per CDR3 protein. Among some 1.8 million distinct CDR3 sequences listed, roughly two fifths were seen once. The extraction recovered at least 5.5 micrograms of total RNA per sample. This clonotype was sampled from a human donor in good health. The sequenced sample consisted of blood.

The CDR3 is CASSYSIGQVTYEQYF. The CDR3 coding sequence is TGTGCCAGCAGTTACTCGATCGGACAGGTTACCTACGAGCAGTACTTC. The chain recombines TRBV6-2 or TRBV6-3 with TRBJ2-7; 7 bases are shared with TRBD1. The CDR3 sequence is 16 residues long. V shed 0 bases, J shed 2 bases, and the junction held 7 bases outside the gene matches. Per germline, CDR1 MNHEY and CDR2 SVGEGT.